The 5 T cell receptor beta chains reported below all come from one sample, sequenced in a study of shared clonotypes between healthy human individuals. Profiling relied on immunoSEQ multiplex PCR, and the TCRdb table lists in-frame clones only, not all of them. Of approximately 2,300,000 clones listed, roughly 92% are singletons. The source material was naive CD4+ T cells from PBMCs. Documented subset: CD45RA+ positively selected. The receptors were gathered from a man younger than 35 in good health. Some clones in this sample may be carry-over from other donors' samples.

This clone occurred once. The chain joins TRBV6-6 to TRBJ1-1, with D unresolved. The germline gives CDR1 MNHNY, CDR2 SVGAGI (reference sequence). V dropped 5 bases and J dropped 7 bases, with 20 bases sitting between them. The CDR3 consists of 15 residues. CDR3 coding DNA: TGTGCCAGCAGTGTTGGGTGGGGTCGGGTGCGTGAAGCTTTCTTT. It specifies CASSVGWGRVREAFF.

V gene TRBV18 combines with J gene TRBJ1-5; D unresolved. The CDR3 is 14 residues long. Germline assignment: CDR1 KGHSH and CDR2 LQKENI. V was trimmed by 3 bases and J by 5 bases, leaving 11 bases between them. CDR3: CASSPLGSDQPQHF. In DNA form, the CDR3 reads TGTGCCAGCTCACCTTTGGGCAGCGATCAGCCCCAGCATTTT.

This chain links TRBV10-1 with TRBJ1-1; 9 bases fit TRBD1. The CDR3 contains 14 residues. Looked up from germline, CDR1 is WNHNN and CDR2 is SYGVQD (reference sequence). J was trimmed by 4 bases and V by 4 bases; bases with no gene match: 4. The CDR3 spells CASSGQGGFTEAFF. The CDR3 region has the DNA TGCGCCAGCAGTGGACAGGGGGGATTCACTGAAGCTTTCTTT.

V and J are TRBV29-1 and TRBJ2-7; TRBD1 matches 9 bases. CDR1 is SQVTM, CDR2 ANQGSEA, per germline. The CDR3 has 14 amino acids. With 4 bases clipped from V and 3 bases from J, the junction kept 7 bases outside the gene matches. CDR3 nucleotide sequence: TGCAGCGTTGTACGTCGGGACAGGGTCTACGAGCAGTACTTC. Protein sequence: CSVVRRDRVYEQYF.

V is TRBV14 and J is TRBJ2-5; no clear D. CDR3 length equals 17 residues. Germline CDR1 reads SGHDN; CDR2 reads FVKESK. The ends were cut back, 1 base at V and 0 bases at J, with 15 bases in the middle. CDR3 sequence (DNA): TGTGCCAGCAGCCAAGGGTTTCTTCACACTAACCAAGAGACCCAGTACTTC. Protein: CASSQGFLHTNQETQYF. The full variable domain, with the rest looked up from reference TRBV14 and TRBJ2-5, is EAGVTQFPSHSVIEKGQTVTLRCDPISGHDNLYWYRRVMGKEIKFLLHFVKESKQDESGMPNNRFLAERTGGTYSTLKVQPAELEDSGVYFCASSQGFLHTNQETQYFGPGTRLLVL.